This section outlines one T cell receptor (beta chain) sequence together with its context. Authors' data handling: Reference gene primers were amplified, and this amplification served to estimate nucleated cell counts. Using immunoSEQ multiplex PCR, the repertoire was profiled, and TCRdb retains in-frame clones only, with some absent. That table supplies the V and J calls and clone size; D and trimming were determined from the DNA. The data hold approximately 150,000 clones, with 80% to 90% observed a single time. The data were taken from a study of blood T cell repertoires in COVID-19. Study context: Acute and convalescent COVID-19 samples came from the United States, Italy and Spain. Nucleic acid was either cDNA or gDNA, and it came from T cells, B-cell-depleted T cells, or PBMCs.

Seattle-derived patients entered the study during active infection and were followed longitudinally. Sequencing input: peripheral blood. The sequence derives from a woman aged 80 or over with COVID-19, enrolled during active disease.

In DNA form, the CDR3 reads TGTGCCAGCAGTCACTTAGCGGGAGGGCCGTTAGGTGAGCAGTTCTTC. Protein: CASSHLAGGPLGEQFF. The J gene is TRBJ2-1, the V gene TRBV28; 11 bases are a match to TRBD2. With V trimmed by 5 bases and J by 9 bases, 12 bases remained unmatched. The CDR3 totals 16 residues. CDR1 and CDR2 from the germline V gene are MDHEN and SYDVKM. The complete variable domain, with remaining parts taken from reference TRBV28 and TRBJ2-1, reads DVKVTQSSRYLVKRTGEKVFLECVQDMDHENMFWYRQDPGLGLRLIYFSYDVKMKEKGDIPEGYSVSREKKERFSLILESASTNQTSMYLCASSHLAGGPLGEQFFGPGTRLTVL.